The T cell receptor (beta chain) under discussion was sequenced for a study of response to subunit inactivated influenza vaccine. Study outcomes and limitations: T cells newly recruited by each seasonal influenza vaccination are few, the authors suggested.

This clonotype showed up many times. The antigen is unknown. MiXCR was run by TCRdb on the RT-PCR reads, yielding one entry per CDR3 protein. The data hold 530,000 or so distinct CDR3 sequences, with over 25% observed a single time. Sequences were derived from CD4+ T cells sorted from PBMCs, sampled less than 6 days after vaccination. This TCR came from a man in his fifties who received an inactivated influenza vaccine.

DNA of the CDR3: TGCAGCGTTGATATGACTAGCGGGGGAAATACGCAGTATTTT. It specifies CSVDMTSGGNTQYF. V is TRBV29-1 and J is TRBJ2-3, with 12 bases matching TRBD2. There are 14 residues in the CDR3. Germline CDR1 and CDR2: SQVTM and ANQGSEA. V dropped 3 bases and J dropped 7; count of bases not matched to a gene: 5.